Listed here are 15 T cell receptor beta chains from one sample, sequenced in a study of T-cell memory formation after mild COVID-19. One entry per CDR3 protein results from TCRdb running MiXCR on the 5' RACE reads. This table has 300,000 to 400,000 distinct CDR3 sequences, roughly 15% appearing once. The sequencing sample was made of PBMCs or a T cell subset sorted from them (not recorded which). These receptors all stem from a young man who had mild COVID-19 (a few samples of this study predate the infection). Cell type and time point are not known.

This clonotype was seen at least ten times. This chain uses TRBV24-1 with TRBJ2-3; TRBD2 matches 8 bases. Germline V gene lookup returns CDR1 KGHDR and CDR2 SFDVKD. With 4 bases clipped from V and 4 bases from J, the junction kept 3 bases outside the gene matches. The CDR3 sequence is 14 residues long. The CDR3 nucleotides read TGTGCCACCAGTGACGGGGGGGGGCCAGATACGCAGTATTTT. It yields the protein CATSDGGGPDTQYF.

This chain connects TRBV7-2 to TRBJ1-2; TRBD1 might be the D (6 bases). The length of the CDR3 is 14 residues. V gave up 1 base and J gave up 4 bases, with 10 bases separating them. CDR1 is SGHTA, CDR2 FQGNSA, per germline. The CDR3 loop reads CASSLDRAPYGYTF. The CDR3 DNA reads TGTGCCAGCAGCTTAGACAGGGCTCCCTATGGCTACACCTTC.

This clonotype was picked up a small number of times. This chain joins TRBV24-1 and TRBJ2-3; 11 bases match TRBD2. The germline V gene has CDR1 KGHDR and CDR2 SFDVKD. V dropped 4 bases and J dropped 4; count of bases not matched to a gene: 6. This CDR3 spans 16 amino acids. In nucleotides, the CDR3 is TGTGCCACCAGTGACATTAGCGGGGGGGCCCCAGATACGCAGTATTTT. This encodes CATSDISGGAPDTQYF.

This clonotype has ten or more counts. The V call is TRBV3-1, the J call TRBJ1-5; unclear D gene. The V gene lost 3 bases and the J gene lost 5 bases, with 14 bases spanning the gap. The length of the CDR3 is 15 residues. Germline V gene lookup returns CDR1 LGHDT and CDR2 YNNKEL (reference sequence). The CDR3 nucleotides read TGTGCCAGCAGCCAGGCACCATTCGGATATCAGCCCCAGCATTTT. Its translation is CASSQAPFGYQPQHF. Combining the CDR3 with reference TRBV3-1 and TRBJ1-5 gives the whole variable domain DTAVSQTPKYLVTQMGNDKSIKCEQNLGHDTMYWYKQDSKKFLKIMFSYNNKELIINETVPNRFSPKSPDKAHLNLHINSLELGDSAVYFCASSQAPFGYQPQHFGDGTRLSIL.

Only a few counts were recorded for this clonotype. The CDR3 protein is CASSGSAESTDTQYF. CDR3 nucleotides: TGTGCCAGCAGCGGGTCAGCGGAAAGCACAGATACGCAGTATTTT. The gene calls are TRBV28 and TRBJ2-3; possibly TRBD2 for D (5 bases). Germline-derived CDR1 and CDR2 are MDHEN and SYDVKM. V was trimmed by 6 bases and J by 0 bases, leaving 13 bases between them. The CDR3 consists of 15 residues.

The genes are TRBV9 and TRBJ2-1; a possible D gene is TRBD2 (6 bases). The germline gives CDR1 SGDLS, CDR2 YYNGEE. The CDR3 contains 16 residues. Trimming cost V 3 bases and J 3 bases, with 16 bases left between them. The CDR3 DNA follows: TGTGCCAGCAGCGAGACACTAGCCCAAGGCTACAATGAGCAGTTCTTC. As protein: CASSETLAQGYNEQFF.

A single count supports this clonotype. The chain joins TRBV9 to TRBJ1-1, with 9 bases fitting TRBD1. This CDR3 has 16 amino acids. Germline CDR1 and CDR2: SGDLS and YYNGEE. The trim removed 3 bases at V and 5 bases at J, leaving 11 bases unmatched. CDR3 nucleotides: TGTGCCAGCAGCGCAGTAGAGGGACAGGGTGGAACTGAAGCTTTCTTT. This gives the protein CASSAVEGQGGTEAFF.

The rearrangement uses TRBV4-2 and TRBJ2-3; D is unresolved. V was trimmed by 0 bases and J by 1 base, leaving 8 bases between them. Germline lookup yields CDR1 LGHNA and CDR2 YNFKEQ. This CDR3 has 15 residues. This CDR3 reads CASSQDGAGTDTQYF. The CDR3 DNA sequence: TGTGCCAGCAGCCAAGATGGCGCGGGCACAGATACGCAGTATTTT.

The chain carries TRBV5-1 and TRBJ2-7; D possibly uses TRBD1 or TRBD2 (5 bases each). This CDR3 spans 14 amino acids. Trimming took 7 bases from V and 2 from J, leaving 16 bases between them. The germline V gene encodes CDR1 SGHRS and CDR2 YFSETQ. CDR3 sequence (DNA): TGCGCCAGCGGGGACGGGGTGGATGCCTACGAGCAGTACTTC. Translating it yields CASGDGVDAYEQYF.

V usage is TRBV5-1 and J usage is TRBJ2-7, with 7 bases aligning to TRBD1. Germline V gene data show CDR1 as SGHRS and CDR2 as YFSETQ. This CDR3 has 12 amino acids. The V segment lost 4 bases and the J segment 4 bases; nucleotides outside the gene matches: 2. The CDR3 loop reads CASSPTGYEQYV. CDR3 nucleotide sequence: TGCGCCAGCAGCCCGACAGGGTACGAGCAGTACGTC.

This clonotype was seen only a few times. The rearrangement uses TRBV6-6 and TRBJ2-5; 11 nucleotides match TRBD2. The germline CDR1 and CDR2 sequences are MNHNY and SVGAGI (reference sequence). After removal of 2 bases from V and 3 bases from J, the junction contained 8 bases not matched to a gene. The CDR3 contains 17 residues. Here the CDR3 reads CASSYRGTSGAKETQYF. As DNA, the CDR3 is TGTGCCAGCAGTTACAGGGGGACTAGCGGAGCTAAAGAGACCCAGTACTTC.

This clonotype was counted only a few times. This sequence joins TRBV10-3 and TRBJ1-6; D not resolved. Germline-derived CDR1 and CDR2 are ENHRY and SYGVKD. V lost 2 bases and J 6 bases, leaving 2 bases between the germline ends. The CDR3 is made up of 12 amino acids. The CDR3 sequence: CAISEANSPLHF. CDR3 DNA sequence: TGTGCCATCAGTGAGGCTAATTCACCCCTCCACTTT.

The chain uses TRBV6-2 or TRBV6-3 and TRBJ2-5; D is unresolved. Germline assignment: CDR1 MNHEY and CDR2 SVGEGT. V lost 2 bases and J 9 bases, leaving 1 base between the germline ends. The CDR3 runs 9 residues. The CDR3 DNA sequence: TGTGCCAGCAGTTACCCCCAGTACTTC. Translating gives CASSYPQYF.

The table lists this clonotype with a few counts. The rearrangement joins TRBV12-3 or TRBV12-4 to TRBJ1-2, with 9 bases fitting TRBD1. The CDR3 sequence is 14 residues long. V was clipped by 7 bases and J by 7 bases; unmatched bases: 10. In DNA form, the CDR3 reads TGTGCCAGCACCCCCGGGACAGGGTCCGTTGGCTACACCTTC. This codes for CASTPGTGSVGYTF.

The chain uses TRBV19 and TRBJ1-2, with D perhaps matching TRBD1 (5 bases). The CDR3 runs to 12 residues. Germline CDR1 LNHDA, CDR2 SQIVND (reference sequence). V gave up 3 bases and J gave up 3 bases, with 5 bases separating them. The CDR3 coding sequence is TGTGCCAGTAGTATCAGGGACTATGGCTACACCTTC. Encoded protein: CASSIRDYGYTF. The entire variable domain, with the rest obtained from reference TRBV19 and TRBJ1-2, is as follows: DGGITQSPKYLFRKEGQNVTLSCEQNLNHDAMYWYRQDPGQGLRLIYYSQIVNDFQKGDIAEGYSVSREKKESFPLTVTSAQKNPTAFYLCASSIRDYGYTFGSGTRLTVV.